This T cell receptor beta chain was found in a study of liver allograft versus peripheral blood T cells. In the study overall: Repertoires from peripheral blood of liver transplant recipients were compared with those inside their transplanted livers.

The V segment lost 4 bases and the J segment 1 base; nucleotides outside the gene matches: 8. The CDR3 loop spans 17 amino acids. In the case of this clonotype: No antigen is known for it.

Notes on the study in general: Inside liver allografts, T cell receptor repertoires reportedly diverged from the repertoires found in peripheral blood.

TCRdb reanalysed the reads using MiXCR and keeps one entry per CDR3 protein. The repertoire has thousands of distinct CDR3 sequences, about a sixth of them found once; the top ten carry roughly 54%. V and J are TRBV12-3 or TRBV12-4 and TRBJ2-7, with 12 positions matching TRBD1. The TCR originated in a human patient who had a liver transplant. Part of the T cells may come from the graft donor. In DNA form, the CDR3 reads TGTGCCAGCAGTTCAGGGACAGGGGGCCTTGAATCCTACGAGCAGTACTTC. It codes for CASSSGTGGLESYEQYF.